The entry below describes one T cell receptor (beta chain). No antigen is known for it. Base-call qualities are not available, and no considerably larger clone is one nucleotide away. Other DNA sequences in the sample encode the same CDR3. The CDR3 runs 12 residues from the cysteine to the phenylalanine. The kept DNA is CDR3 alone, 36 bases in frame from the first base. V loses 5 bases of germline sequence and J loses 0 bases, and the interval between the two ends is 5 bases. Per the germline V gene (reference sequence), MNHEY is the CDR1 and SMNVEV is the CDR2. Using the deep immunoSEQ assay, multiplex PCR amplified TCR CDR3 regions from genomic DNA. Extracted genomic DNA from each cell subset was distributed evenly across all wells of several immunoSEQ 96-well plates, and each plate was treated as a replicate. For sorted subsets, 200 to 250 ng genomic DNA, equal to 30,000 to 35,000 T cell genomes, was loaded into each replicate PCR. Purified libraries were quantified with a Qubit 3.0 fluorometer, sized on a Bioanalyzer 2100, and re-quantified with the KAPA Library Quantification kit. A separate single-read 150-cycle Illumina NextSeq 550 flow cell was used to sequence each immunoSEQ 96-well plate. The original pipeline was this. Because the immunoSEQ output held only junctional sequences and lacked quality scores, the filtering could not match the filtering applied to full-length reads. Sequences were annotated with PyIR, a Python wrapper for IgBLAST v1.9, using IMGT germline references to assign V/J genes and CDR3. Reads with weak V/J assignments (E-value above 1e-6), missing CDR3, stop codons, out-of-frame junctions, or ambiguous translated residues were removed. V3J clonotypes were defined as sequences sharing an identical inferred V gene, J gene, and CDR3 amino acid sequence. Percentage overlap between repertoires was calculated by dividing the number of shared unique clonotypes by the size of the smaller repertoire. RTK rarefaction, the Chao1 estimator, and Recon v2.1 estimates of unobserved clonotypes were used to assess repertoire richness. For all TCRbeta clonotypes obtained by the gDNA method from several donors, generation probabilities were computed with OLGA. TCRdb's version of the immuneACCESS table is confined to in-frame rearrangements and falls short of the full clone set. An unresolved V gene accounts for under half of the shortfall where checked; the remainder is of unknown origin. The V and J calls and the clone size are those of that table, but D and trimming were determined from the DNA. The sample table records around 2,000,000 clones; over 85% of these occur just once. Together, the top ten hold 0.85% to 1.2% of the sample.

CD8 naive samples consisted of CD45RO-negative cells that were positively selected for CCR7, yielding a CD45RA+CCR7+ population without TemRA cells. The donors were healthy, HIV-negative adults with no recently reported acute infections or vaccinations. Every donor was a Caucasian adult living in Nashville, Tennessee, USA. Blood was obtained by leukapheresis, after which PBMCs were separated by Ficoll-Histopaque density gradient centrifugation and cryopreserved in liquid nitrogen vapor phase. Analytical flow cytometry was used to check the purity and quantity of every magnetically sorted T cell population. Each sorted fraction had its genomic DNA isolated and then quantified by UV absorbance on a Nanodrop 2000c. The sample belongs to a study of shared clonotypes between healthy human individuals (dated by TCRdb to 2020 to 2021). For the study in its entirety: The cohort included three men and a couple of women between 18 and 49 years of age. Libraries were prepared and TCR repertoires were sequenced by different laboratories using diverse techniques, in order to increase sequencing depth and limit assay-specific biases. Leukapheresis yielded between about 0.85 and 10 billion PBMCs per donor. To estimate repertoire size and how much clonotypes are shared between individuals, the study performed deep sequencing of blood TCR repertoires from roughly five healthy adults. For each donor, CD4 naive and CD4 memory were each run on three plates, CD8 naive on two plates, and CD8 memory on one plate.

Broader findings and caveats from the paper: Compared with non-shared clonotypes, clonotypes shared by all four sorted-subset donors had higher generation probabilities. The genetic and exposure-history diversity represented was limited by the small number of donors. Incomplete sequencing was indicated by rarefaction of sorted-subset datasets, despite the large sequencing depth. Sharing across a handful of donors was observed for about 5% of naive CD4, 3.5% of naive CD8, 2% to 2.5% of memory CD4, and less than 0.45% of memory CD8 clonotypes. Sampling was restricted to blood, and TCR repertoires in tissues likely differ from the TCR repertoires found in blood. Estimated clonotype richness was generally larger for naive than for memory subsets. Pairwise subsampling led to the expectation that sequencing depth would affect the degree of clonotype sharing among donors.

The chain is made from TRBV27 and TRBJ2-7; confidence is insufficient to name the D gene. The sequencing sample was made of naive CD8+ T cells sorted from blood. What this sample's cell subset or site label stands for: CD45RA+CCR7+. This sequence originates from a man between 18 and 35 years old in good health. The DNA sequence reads TGTGCCAGCAGTCTCAACTCCTACGAGCAGTACTTC. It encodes CASSLNSYEQYF.